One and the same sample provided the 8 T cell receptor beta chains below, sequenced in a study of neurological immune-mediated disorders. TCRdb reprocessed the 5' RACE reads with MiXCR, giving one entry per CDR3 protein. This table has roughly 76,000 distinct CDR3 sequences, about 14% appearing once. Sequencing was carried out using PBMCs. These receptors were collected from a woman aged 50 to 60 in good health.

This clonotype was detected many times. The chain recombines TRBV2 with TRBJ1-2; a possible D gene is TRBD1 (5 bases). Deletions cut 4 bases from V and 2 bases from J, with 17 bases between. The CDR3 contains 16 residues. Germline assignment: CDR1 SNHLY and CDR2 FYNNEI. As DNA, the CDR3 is TGTGCCAGCAGTGCCTGGGGCAGGGAGGCGAACTATGGCTACACCTTC. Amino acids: CASSAWGREANYGYTF.

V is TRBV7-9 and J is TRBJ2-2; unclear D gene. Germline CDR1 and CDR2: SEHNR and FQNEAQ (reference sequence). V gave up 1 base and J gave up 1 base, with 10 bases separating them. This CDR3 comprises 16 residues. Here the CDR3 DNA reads TGTGCCAGCAGCTTAGAGGCCGGTCAGAACACCGGGGAGCTGTTTTTT. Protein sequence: CASSLEAGQNTGELFF.

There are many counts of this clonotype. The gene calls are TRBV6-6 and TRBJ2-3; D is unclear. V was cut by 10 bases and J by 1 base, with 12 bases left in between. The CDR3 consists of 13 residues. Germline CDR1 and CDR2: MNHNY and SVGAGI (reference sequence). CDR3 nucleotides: TGTGCCATCCTCTATCCTGGCACAGATACGCAGTATTTT. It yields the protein CAILYPGTDTQYF.

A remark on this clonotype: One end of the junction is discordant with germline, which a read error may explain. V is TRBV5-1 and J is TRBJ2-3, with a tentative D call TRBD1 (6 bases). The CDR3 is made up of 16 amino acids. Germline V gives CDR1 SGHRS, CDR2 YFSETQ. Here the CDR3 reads CASSLDATGSPDTHYF. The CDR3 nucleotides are TGCGCCAGCAGCTTGGATGCGACAGGATCCCCAGATACGCATTATTTT.

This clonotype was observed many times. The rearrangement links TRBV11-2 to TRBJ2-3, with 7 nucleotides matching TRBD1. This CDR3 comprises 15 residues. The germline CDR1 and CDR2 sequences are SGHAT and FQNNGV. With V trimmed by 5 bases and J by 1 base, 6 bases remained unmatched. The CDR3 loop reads CASSERQGRTDTQYF. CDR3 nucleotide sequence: TGTGCCAGCAGCGAGCGACAGGGCCGCACAGATACGCAGTATTTT.

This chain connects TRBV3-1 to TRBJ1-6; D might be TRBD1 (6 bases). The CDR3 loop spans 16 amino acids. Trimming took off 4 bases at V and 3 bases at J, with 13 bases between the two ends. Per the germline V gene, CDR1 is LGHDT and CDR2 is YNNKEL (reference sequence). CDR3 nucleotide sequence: TGTGCCAGCAGCCGGAGTTGGACAGTCTATAATTCACCCCTCCACTTT. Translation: CASSRSWTVYNSPLHF. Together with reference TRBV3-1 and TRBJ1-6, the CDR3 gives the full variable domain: DTAVSQTPKYLVTQMGNDKSIKCEQNLGHDTMYWYKQDSKKFLKIMFSYNNKELIINETVPNRFSPKSPDKAHLNLHINSLELGDSAVYFCASSRSWTVYNSPLHFGNGTRLTVT.

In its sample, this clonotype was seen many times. CDR3 amino acids: CSARDQEGAQTEAFF. The DNA of the CDR3 is TGCAGTGCTAGAGATCAGGAGGGGGCGCAAACTGAAGCTTTCTTT. The chain employs TRBV20-1 and TRBJ1-1, with 7 bases matching TRBD1. J gave up 5 bases and V 0 bases, and 9 bases lay outside the gene matches. Germline V gene data show CDR1 as DFQATT and CDR2 as SNEGSKA (reference sequence). This CDR3 is built from 15 residues.

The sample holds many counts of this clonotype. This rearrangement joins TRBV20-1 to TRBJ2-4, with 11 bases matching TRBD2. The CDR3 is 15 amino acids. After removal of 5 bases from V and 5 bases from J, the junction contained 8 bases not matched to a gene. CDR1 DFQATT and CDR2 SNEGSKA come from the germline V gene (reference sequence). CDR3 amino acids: CSAQGLAGGENIQYF. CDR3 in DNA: TGCAGTGCTCAGGGGCTAGCGGGGGGTGAAAACATTCAGTACTTC.